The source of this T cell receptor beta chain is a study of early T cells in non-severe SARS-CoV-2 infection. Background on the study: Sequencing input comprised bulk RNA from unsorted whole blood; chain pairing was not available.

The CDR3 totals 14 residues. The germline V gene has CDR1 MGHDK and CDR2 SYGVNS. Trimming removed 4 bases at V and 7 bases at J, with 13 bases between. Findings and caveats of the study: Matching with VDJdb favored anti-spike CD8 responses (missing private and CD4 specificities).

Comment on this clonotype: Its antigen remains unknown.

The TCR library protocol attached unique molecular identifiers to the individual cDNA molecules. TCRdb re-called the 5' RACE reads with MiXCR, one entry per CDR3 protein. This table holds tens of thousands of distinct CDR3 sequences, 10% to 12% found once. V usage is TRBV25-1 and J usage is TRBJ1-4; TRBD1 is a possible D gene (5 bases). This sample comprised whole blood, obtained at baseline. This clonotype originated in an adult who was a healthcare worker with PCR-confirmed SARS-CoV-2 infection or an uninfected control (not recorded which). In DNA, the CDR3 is TGTGCCAGCAGTGGCGTGGGGCTTGGTGAAAAACTGTTTTTT. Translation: CASSGVGLGEKLFF.